This T cell receptor (beta chain) was obtained from a study of CD8 T cells in ankylosing spondylitis. Findings and limits, study-wide: CD8+ by phenotype, disease-linked clones were relatively rare in peripheral blood. Blood of patients with ankylosing spondylitis appeared to be characterized by a TCR beta motif of eight highly homologous variants. Reactive arthritis synovial fluid and blood previously showed some of these motif variants. Significant enrichment of disease-linked clones was reportedly seen in matched ankylosing spondylitis synovial fluid.

This clonotype was seen ten or more times. Antigen: not known. With 4 bases removed from V and 6 bases from J, the gap between germline ends came to 13 bases. Germline V gene sequence: CDR1 SGHTA, CDR2 FQGTGA. The CDR3 runs to 13 residues. Preparation of TCR beta libraries was done by quantitative 5'-RACE with molecular barcodes. TCRdb recomputed calls from the 5' RACE reads with MiXCR, one row per CDR3 protein. The profile shows fewer than 550,000 distinct CDR3 sequences, about 5% of them singletons. The source material was blood, either unsorted or a sorted T cell fraction (not recorded which). The receptor was isolated from a male donor with ankylosing spondylitis. The chain uses TRBV7-3 and TRBJ2-7; unclear D gene. DNA for the CDR3: TGTGCCAGCAGCTCTAGGCGGTTGGGCGAGCAGTACTTC. It encodes CASSSRRLGEQYF.